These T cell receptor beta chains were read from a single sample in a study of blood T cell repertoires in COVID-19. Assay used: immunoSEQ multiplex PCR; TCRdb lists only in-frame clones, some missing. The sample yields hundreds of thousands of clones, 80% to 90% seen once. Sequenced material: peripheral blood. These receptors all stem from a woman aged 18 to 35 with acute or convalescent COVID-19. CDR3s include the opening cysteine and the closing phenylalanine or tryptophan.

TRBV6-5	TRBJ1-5	CASNTGGASNQPQHF
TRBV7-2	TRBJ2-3	CASSPRTSGTRDTQYF
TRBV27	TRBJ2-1	CASSDRGEQFF
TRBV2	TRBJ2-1	CASRPGQGNNEQFF
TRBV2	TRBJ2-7	CASNDRTRYEQYF
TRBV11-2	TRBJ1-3	CASSSEDRFSGNTIYF
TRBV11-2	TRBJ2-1	CASSRLAGHYNEQFF
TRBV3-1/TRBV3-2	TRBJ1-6	CASSQVEGGNSPLHF
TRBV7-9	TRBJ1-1	CASSPQKGRDTEAFF
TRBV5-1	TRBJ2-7	CASSVPSYEQYF
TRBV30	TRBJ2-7	CAWTGKSYEQYF
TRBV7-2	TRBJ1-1	CASSSQGAVGGAFF
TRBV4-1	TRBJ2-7	CASSPPRVYEQYF
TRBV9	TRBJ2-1	CASSVVSIYNEQFF
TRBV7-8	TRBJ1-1	CASSLIVVAGPTEAFF
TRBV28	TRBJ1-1	CASSFWGGGVNTEAFF
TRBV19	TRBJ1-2	CASSPGQGARVNYGYTF
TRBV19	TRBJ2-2	CASSIVLRTANTGELFF
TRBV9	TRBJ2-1	CASSVVGGPSEQFF
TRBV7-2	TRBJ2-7	CASSKNRGEDEQYF